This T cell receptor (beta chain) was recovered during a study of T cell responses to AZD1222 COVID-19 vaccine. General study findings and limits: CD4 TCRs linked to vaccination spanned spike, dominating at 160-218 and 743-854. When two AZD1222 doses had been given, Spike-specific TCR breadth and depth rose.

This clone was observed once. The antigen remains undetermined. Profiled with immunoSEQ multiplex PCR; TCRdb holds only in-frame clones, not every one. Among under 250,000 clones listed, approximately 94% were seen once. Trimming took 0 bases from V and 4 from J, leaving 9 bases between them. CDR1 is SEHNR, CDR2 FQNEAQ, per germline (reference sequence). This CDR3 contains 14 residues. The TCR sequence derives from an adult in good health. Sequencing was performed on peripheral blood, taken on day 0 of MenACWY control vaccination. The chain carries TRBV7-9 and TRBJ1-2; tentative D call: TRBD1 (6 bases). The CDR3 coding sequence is TGTGCCAGCAGCTTAGCGGGGGCCGGCTATGGCTACACCTTC. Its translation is CASSLAGAGYGYTF.